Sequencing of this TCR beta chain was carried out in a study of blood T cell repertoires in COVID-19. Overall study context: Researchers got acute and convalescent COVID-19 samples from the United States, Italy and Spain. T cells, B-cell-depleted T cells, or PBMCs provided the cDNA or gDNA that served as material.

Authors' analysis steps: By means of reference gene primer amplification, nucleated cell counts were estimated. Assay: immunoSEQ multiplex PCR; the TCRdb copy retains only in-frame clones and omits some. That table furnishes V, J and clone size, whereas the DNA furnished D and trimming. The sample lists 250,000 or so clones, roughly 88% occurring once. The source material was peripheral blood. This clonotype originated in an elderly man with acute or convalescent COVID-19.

The CDR3, as DNA: TGTGCCAGCTCACCCCTTCGAGATGAGCAGTTCTTC. Residues: CASSPLRDEQFF. This chain links TRBV18 with TRBJ2-1; D gene uncertain. CDR1 KGHSH and CDR2 LQKENI come from the germline V gene. CDR3 length equals 12 residues. Trimming stripped 3 bases from V and 8 bases from J, with 8 bases between.